This is a list of T cell receptor beta chains from one sample in a study of blood T cell repertoires in COVID-19. TCRdb keeps only in-frame clones here, not all; method: immunoSEQ multiplex PCR. The table has roughly 99,000 clones, over 70% seen once. Specimen: peripheral blood. Receptor source: a woman at least 80 years old with acute or convalescent COVID-19. The CDR3 runs from the conserved cysteine through the conserved F or W. Each record gives: clone size, V gene, J gene, D gene, CDR3 protein, CDR3 DNA. D genes are given only for firm matches. The size entry is marked missing in some rows and otherwise reads once, few, many or a size class.

size: -; V: TRBV2; J: TRBJ1-5; D: -; CDR3: CASSDSFGPQHF; DNA: TGTGCCAGCAGTGACAGTTTTGGGCCCCAGCATTTT
size: many; V: TRBV7-8; J: TRBJ1-6; D: -; CDR3: CASSLGHGGDSPLHF; DNA: TGTGCCAGCAGCTTAGGGCACGGGGGGGATTCACCCCTCCACTTT
size: -; V: TRBV6-2/TRBV6-3; J: TRBJ1-5; D: TRBD1; CDR3: CASSYDRGSIEFQPQHF; DNA: TGTGCCAGCAGTTATGACAGGGGGAGTATCGAGTTTCAGCCCCAGCATTTT
size: -; V: TRBV9; J: TRBJ1-4; D: -; CDR3: CASSVSPDEKLFF; DNA: TGTGCCAGCAGCGTATCCCCTGATGAAAAACTGTTTTTT
size: -; V: TRBV11-2; J: TRBJ1-6; D: -; CDR3: CASSSLRGRSLHF; DNA: TGTGCCAGCAGCTCCCTACGCGGGAGATCCCTCCACTTT
size: -; V: TRBV5-1; J: TRBJ2-7; D: -; CDR3: CASSDDSRAYEQYF; DNA: TGCGCCAGCAGCGACGACTCCCGGGCCTACGAGCAGTACTTC
size: -; V: TRBV5-1; J: TRBJ1-1; D: -; CDR3: CASSSIEGEGTEAFF; DNA: TGCGCCAGCAGCTCAATCGAGGGCGAGGGCACTGAAGCTTTCTTT
size: -; V: TRBV5-1; J: TRBJ1-6; D: TRBD1; CDR3: CASSLSGTGVHYNSPLHF; DNA: TGCGCCAGCAGCCTTTCCGGGACAGGGGTGCATTATAATTCACCCCTCCACTTT
size: once; V: TRBV10-3; J: TRBJ1-5; D: -; CDR3: CAIRDSLASNQPQHF; DNA: TGTGCCATCAGGGACTCCCTTGCGAGCAATCAGCCCCAGCATTTT
size: -; V: TRBV11-2; J: TRBJ1-1; D: TRBD1; CDR3: CASTRDRAAVTEAFF; DNA: TGTGCCAGCACCCGGGACAGGGCCGCCGTAACTGAAGCTTTCTTT
size: few; V: TRBV3-1/TRBV3-2; J: TRBJ2-3; D: TRBD1; CDR3: CASSATGTDLTDTQYF; DNA: TGTGCCAGCAGCGCAACCGGGACAGACCTCACAGATACGCAGTATTTT
size: -; V: TRBV3-1/TRBV3-2; J: TRBJ1-2; D: TRBD1; CDR3: CASSQGQGQKGGYTF; DNA: TGTGCCAGCAGCCAAGGACAGGGCCAAAAGGGTGGCTACACCTTC
size: -; V: TRBV7-9; J: TRBJ2-5; D: -; CDR3: CASSPGPEGETQYF; DNA: TGTGCCAGCAGCCCCGGGCCAGAGGGAGAGACCCAGTACTTC
size: once; V: TRBV21-1; J: TRBJ1-5; D: -; CDR3: CASSKDAGGLRNQPQHF; DNA: TGTGCCAGCAGCAAAGATGCGGGGGGCCTTCGCAATCAGCCCCAGCATTTT
size: -; V: TRBV5-4; J: TRBJ2-7; D: TRBD2; CDR3: CASSFSSGRGEQYF; DNA: TGTGCCAGCAGCTTCTCTAGCGGTCGGGGGGAGCAGTACTTC
size: -; V: TRBV27; J: TRBJ1-2; D: -; CDR3: CASSLTGSQRIYGYTF; DNA: TGTGCCAGCAGTTTGACCGGGTCGCAAAGGATCTATGGCTACACCTTC
size: once; V: TRBV27; J: TRBJ1-2; D: TRBD1; CDR3: CASSPLRTDRGGGYTF; DNA: TGTGCCAGCAGCCCTCTTAGGACGGACAGGGGCGGGGGCTACACCTTC
size: -; V: TRBV5-4; J: TRBJ2-1; D: TRBD2; CDR3: CASSFGLAANNEQFF; DNA: TGTGCCAGCAGCTTCGGACTAGCCGCCAACAATGAGCAGTTCTTC
size: -; V: TRBV4-2; J: TRBJ1-5; D: -; CDR3: CASSQDLRGNQPQHF; DNA: TGTGCCAGCAGCCAAGATCTTAGGGGTAATCAGCCCCAGCATTTT
size: -; V: TRBV29-1; J: TRBJ2-3; D: TRBD2; CDR3: CSVGVRTPNERGVTDTQYF; DNA: TGCAGCGTTGGGGTACGGACCCCGAACGAGCGGGGGGTGACAGATACGCAGTATTTT
size: -; V: TRBV7-3; J: TRBJ1-1; D: -; CDR3: CASSLNRFGPEGTEAFF; DNA: TGTGCCAGCAGCTTAAATAGATTCGGGCCTGAGGGCACTGAAGCTTTCTTT
size: -; V: TRBV7-9; J: TRBJ1-1; D: -; CDR3: CASSPERGVGTEAFF; DNA: TGTGCCAGCAGCCCAGAACGGGGGGTAGGGACTGAAGCTTTCTTT
size: -; V: TRBV5-5; J: TRBJ2-1; D: TRBD2; CDR3: CASSFSGGNNEQFF; DNA: TGTGCCAGCAGCTTTAGCGGGGGTAACAATGAGCAGTTCTTC
size: once; V: TRBV11-2; J: TRBJ2-5; D: -; CDR3: CASSPLVAARETQYF; DNA: TGTGCCAGCAGCCCACTAGTGGCCGCAAGAGAGACCCAGTACTTC
size: -; V: TRBV28; J: TRBJ1-6; D: -; CDR3: CASRAPGHYNSPLHF; DNA: TGTGCCAGCAGGGCCCCGGGACACTATAATTCACCCCTCCACTTT
size: -; V: TRBV19; J: TRBJ1-3; D: -; CDR3: CASSKRQANSGNTIYF; DNA: TGTGCCAGTAGTAAAAGACAGGCGAACTCTGGAAACACCATATATTTT
size: -; V: TRBV24-1; J: TRBJ2-3; D: TRBD1; CDR3: CATSDRDRGLGTDTQYF; DNA: TGTGCCACCAGTGACAGGGACAGGGGGCTAGGGACAGATACGCAGTATTTT
size: -; V: TRBV3-1/TRBV3-2; J: TRBJ1-5; D: -; CDR3: CASSLELGRPQHF; DNA: TGTGCCAGCAGCCTCGAGCTGGGGAGGCCCCAGCATTTT
size: -; V: TRBV7-8; J: TRBJ2-3; D: -; CDR3: CASSLGQAHTDTQYF; DNA: TGTGCCAGCAGCTTAGGACAGGCCCACACAGATACGCAGTATTTT
size: -; V: TRBV9; J: TRBJ2-5; D: TRBD2; CDR3: CASSVDSGGDQETQYF; DNA: TGTGCCAGCAGCGTAGATAGCGGGGGGGACCAAGAGACCCAGTACTTC
size: -; V: TRBV19; J: TRBJ1-1; D: -; CDR3: CASNMGGKNTEAFF; DNA: TGTGCCAGTAATATGGGGGGGAAGAACACTGAAGCTTTCTTT
size: -; V: TRBV2; J: TRBJ2-1; D: TRBD2; CDR3: CASSEGLAGAFNEQFF; DNA: TGTGCCAGCAGTGAAGGACTAGCGGGGGCCTTCAATGAGCAGTTCTTC
size: -; V: TRBV5-1; J: TRBJ1-4; D: TRBD1; CDR3: CASSLTGTAAEKLFF; DNA: TGCGCCAGCAGCTTAACCGGGACAGCGGCCGAAAAACTGTTTTTT
size: -; V: TRBV24-1; J: TRBJ2-2; D: -; CDR3: CATGAPNTGELFF; DNA: TGTGCGACCGGGGCACCGAACACCGGGGAGCTGTTTTTT
size: -; V: TRBV7-2; J: TRBJ2-1; D: TRBD2; CDR3: CASSVWKRGNNEQFF; DNA: TGTGCCAGCAGCGTATGGAAGCGGGGCAACAATGAGCAGTTCTTC
size: -; V: TRBV10-3; J: TRBJ1-1; D: TRBD1; CDR3: CAIQGELNTEAFF; DNA: TGTGCCATCCAGGGGGAGCTGAACACTGAAGCTTTCTTT
size: -; V: TRBV19; J: TRBJ2-6; D: TRBD1; CDR3: CASTRGQFSSGANVLTF; DNA: TGTGCCAGTACCAGGGGACAGTTTTCCTCTGGGGCCAACGTCCTGACTTTC
size: -; V: TRBV5-4; J: TRBJ1-2; D: -; CDR3: CASSSGQRSGNYGYTF; DNA: TGTGCCAGCAGCTCCGGCCAGCGGTCGGGGAACTATGGCTACACCTTC
size: -; V: TRBV7-8; J: TRBJ1-2; D: -; CDR3: CASSLMAGNGYTF; DNA: TGTGCCAGCAGCTTAATGGCCGGGAACGGCTACACCTTC
size: -; V: TRBV28; J: TRBJ1-1; D: TRBD1; CDR3: CASSSADRGEAFF; DNA: TGTGCCAGCAGTTCCGCGGACAGGGGTGAAGCTTTCTTT
size: once; V: TRBV5-8; J: TRBJ2-2; D: TRBD1; CDR3: CASSSGQGGAGELFF; DNA: TGTGCCAGCAGCTCGGGACAGGGAGGGGCCGGGGAGCTGTTTTTT
size: -; V: TRBV10-3; J: TRBJ2-1; D: TRBD2; CDR3: CAISSGLAGRINEQFF; DNA: TGTGCCATCAGTTCGGGACTAGCGGGGCGTATCAATGAGCAGTTCTTC
size: -; V: TRBV5-1; J: TRBJ2-2; D: -; CDR3: CASSFNGGSGELFF; DNA: TGCGCCAGCAGCTTTAACGGGGGTTCCGGGGAGCTGTTTTTT
size: -; V: TRBV5-8; J: TRBJ2-3; D: TRBD2; CDR3: CATTPLGTSGRVQYF; DNA: TGTGCCACCACGCCGTTAGGGACTAGCGGTCGGGTGCAGTATTTT
size: -; V: TRBV2; J: TRBJ2-7; D: -; CDR3: CASSERGGGGHEQYF; DNA: TGTGCCAGCAGTGAACGCGGAGGAGGGGGCCACGAGCAGTACTTC
size: many; V: TRBV4-3; J: TRBJ2-7; D: TRBD2; CDR3: CASSQDLPIGGEFYEQYF; DNA: TGCGCCAGCAGCCAAGATCTCCCGATCGGGGGGGAGTTCTACGAGCAGTACTTC
size: -; V: TRBV11-2; J: TRBJ2-2; D: TRBD1; CDR3: CASSLGTGSWTGELFF; DNA: TGTGCCAGCAGCTTAGGGACAGGGTCGTGGACCGGGGAGCTGTTTTTT
size: -; V: TRBV28; J: TRBJ1-2; D: TRBD1; CDR3: CASNKSSGQGYGYTF; DNA: TGTGCCAGCAACAAATCAAGCGGACAGGGCTATGGCTACACCTTC
size: -; V: TRBV24-1; J: TRBJ2-1; D: -; CDR3: CATRSGTGFGEQFF; DNA: TGTGCCACTCGCTCGGGAACGGGATTCGGTGAGCAGTTCTTC